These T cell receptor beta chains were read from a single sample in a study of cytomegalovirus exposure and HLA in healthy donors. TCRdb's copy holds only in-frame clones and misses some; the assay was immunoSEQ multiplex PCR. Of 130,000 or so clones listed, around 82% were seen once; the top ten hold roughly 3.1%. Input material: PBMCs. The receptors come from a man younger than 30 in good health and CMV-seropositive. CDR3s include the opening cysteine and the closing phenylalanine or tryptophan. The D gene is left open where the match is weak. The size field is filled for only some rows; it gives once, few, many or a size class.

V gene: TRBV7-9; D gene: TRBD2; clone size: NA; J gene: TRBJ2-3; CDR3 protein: CASSPRREGLSDTQYF; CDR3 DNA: TGTGCCAGCAGCCCCAGGCGGGAGGGCCTCTCAGATACGCAGTATTTT
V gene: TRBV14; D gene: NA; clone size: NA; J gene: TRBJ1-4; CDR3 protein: CASSRRGGRGNEKLFF; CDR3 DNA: TGTGCCAGCAGCCGAAGAGGTGGCAGGGGTAATGAAAAACTGTTTTTT
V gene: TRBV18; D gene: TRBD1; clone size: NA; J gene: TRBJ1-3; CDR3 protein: CASSPNPGGSSGNTIYF; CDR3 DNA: TGTGCCAGCTCCCCAAACCCAGGGGGCAGCTCTGGAAACACCATATATTTT
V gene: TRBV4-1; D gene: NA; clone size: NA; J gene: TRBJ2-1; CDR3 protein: CASSQVYDNEQFF; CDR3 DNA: TGCGCCAGCAGCCAAGTCTATGACAATGAGCAGTTCTTC
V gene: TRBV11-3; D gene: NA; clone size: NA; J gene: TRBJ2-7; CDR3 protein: CASSPHPRDYEQYF; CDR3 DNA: TGTGCCAGCAGCCCTCATCCCAGGGACTACGAGCAGTACTTC
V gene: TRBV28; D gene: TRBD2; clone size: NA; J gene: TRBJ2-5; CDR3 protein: CASSLRLAVGSGETQYF; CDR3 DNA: TGTGCCAGCAGTTTAAGGCTAGCGGTCGGTTCTGGAGAGACCCAGTACTTC
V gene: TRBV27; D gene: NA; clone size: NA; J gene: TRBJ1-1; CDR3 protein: CASSPRGTEAFF; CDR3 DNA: TGTGCCAGCAGTCCTAGGGGCACTGAAGCTTTCTTT
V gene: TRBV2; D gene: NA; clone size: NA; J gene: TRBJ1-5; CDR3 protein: CASSERVQPQHF; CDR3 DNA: TGTGCCAGCAGTGAACGTGTTCAGCCCCAGCATTTT
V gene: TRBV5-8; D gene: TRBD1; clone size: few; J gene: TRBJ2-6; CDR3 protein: CASSSQGASGANVLTF; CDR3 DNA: TGTGCCAGCAGCTCACAGGGGGCGAGTGGGGCCAACGTCCTGACTTTC
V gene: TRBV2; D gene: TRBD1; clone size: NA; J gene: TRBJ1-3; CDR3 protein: CASTLRGDTIYF; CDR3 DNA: TGTGCCAGCACACTCAGGGGGGACACCATATATTTT
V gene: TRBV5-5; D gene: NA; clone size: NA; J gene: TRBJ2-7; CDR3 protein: CASSFPEVAYEQYF; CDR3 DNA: TGTGCCAGCAGCTTTCCAGAAGTGGCCTACGAGCAGTACTTC
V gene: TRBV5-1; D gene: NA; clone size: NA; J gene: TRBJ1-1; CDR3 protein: CASSLEAGPTLEAFF; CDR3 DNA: TGCGCCAGCAGCTTGGAGGCGGGGCCGACGCTAGAAGCTTTCTTT
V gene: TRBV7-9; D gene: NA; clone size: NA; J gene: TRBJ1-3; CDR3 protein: CASSRTGGSGNTIYF; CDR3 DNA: TGTGCCAGCAGCCGCACCGGGGGGTCGGGAAACACCATATATTTT
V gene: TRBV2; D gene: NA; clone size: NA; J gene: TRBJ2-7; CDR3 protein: CASSVRTSYEQYF; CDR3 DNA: TGTGCCAGCAGTGTCAGGACAAGCTACGAGCAGTACTTC
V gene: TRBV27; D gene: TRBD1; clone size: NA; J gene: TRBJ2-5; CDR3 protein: CASGDRGRETQYF; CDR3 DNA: TGTGCCAGCGGGGACAGGGGGAGGGAGACCCAGTACTTC
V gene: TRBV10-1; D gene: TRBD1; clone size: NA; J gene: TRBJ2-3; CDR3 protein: CASSGAGTGGEDTQYF; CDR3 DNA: TGCGCCAGCAGTGGGGCTGGGACAGGGGGCGAAGATACGCAGTATTTT
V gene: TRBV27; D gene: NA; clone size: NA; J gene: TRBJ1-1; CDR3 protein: CASGPLGFF; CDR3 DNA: TGTGCCAGCGGGCCTTTGGGTTTCTTT
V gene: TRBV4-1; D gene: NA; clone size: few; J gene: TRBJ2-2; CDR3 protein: CASSRPSTGELFF; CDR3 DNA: TGCGCCAGCAGTCGCCCCAGCACCGGGGAGCTGTTTTTT
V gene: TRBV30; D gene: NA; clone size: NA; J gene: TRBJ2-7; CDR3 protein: CAWSVSGVPYEQYF; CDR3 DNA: TGTGCCTGGAGTGTTTCAGGGGTCCCATACGAGCAGTACTTC
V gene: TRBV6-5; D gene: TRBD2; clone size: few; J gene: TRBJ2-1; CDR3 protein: CASSARAGGVCEQFF; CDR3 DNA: TGTGCCAGCAGCGCCAGGGCGGGAGGGGTCTGTGAGCAGTTCTTC
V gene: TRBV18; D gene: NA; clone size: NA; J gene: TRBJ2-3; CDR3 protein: CASSPSVDTQYF; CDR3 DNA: TGTGCCAGCTCACCATCTGTAGATACGCAGTATTTT
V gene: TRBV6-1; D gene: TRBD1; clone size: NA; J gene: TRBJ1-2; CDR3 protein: CASSEGTGARGGYTF; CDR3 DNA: TGTGCCAGCAGTGAAGGAACAGGGGCTAGGGGTGGCTACACCTTC
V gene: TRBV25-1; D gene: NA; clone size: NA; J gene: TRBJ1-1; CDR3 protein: CASSDPEGHHTEAFF; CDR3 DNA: TGTGCCAGCAGTGACCCCGAGGGACACCACACTGAAGCTTTCTTT
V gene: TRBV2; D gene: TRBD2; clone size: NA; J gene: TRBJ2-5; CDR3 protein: CASKPTSGIQETQYF; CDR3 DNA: TGTGCCAGCAAACCAACTAGCGGTATTCAAGAGACCCAGTACTTC
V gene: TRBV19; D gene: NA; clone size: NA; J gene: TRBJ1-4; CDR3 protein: CASTTDSSDEKLFF; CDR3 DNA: TGTGCCAGTACCACAGACAGTTCGGATGAAAAACTGTTTTTT
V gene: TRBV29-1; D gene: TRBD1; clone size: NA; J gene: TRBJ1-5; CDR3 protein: CSVGGQGNQPQHF; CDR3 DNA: TGCAGCGTGGGTGGACAGGGCAATCAGCCCCAGCATTTT
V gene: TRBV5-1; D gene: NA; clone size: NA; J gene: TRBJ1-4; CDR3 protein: CASSLDPGKSRKLFF; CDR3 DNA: TGCGCCAGCAGCTTGGATCCGGGAAAGTCTAGAAAACTGTTTTTT
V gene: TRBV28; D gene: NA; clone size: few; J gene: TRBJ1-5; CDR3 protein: CASSFRRGNQPQHF; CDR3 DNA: TGTGCCAGCAGTTTCAGGCGGGGCAATCAGCCCCAGCATTTT
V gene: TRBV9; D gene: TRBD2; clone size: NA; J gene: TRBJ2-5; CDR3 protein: CASSVEGLAETQYF; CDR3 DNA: TGTGCCAGCAGCGTAGAGGGACTAGCGGAGACCCAGTACTTC
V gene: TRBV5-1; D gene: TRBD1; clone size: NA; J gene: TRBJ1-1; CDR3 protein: CASSLGMGQGPEAFF; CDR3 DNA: TGCGCCAGCAGCTTGGGTATGGGACAGGGGCCTGAAGCTTTCTTT
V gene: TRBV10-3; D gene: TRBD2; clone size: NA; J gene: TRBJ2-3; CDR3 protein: CAISDVQAGAGDTQYF; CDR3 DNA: TGTGCCATCAGTGACGTCCAAGCGGGAGCGGGAGATACGCAGTATTTT
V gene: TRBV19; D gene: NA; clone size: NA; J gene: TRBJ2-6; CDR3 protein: CASSMGPLSGANVLTF; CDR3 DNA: TGTGCCAGTAGTATGGGGCCCCTCTCTGGGGCCAACGTCCTGACTTTC
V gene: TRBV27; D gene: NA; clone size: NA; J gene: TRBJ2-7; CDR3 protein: CASGRQASYEQYF; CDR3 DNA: TGTGCCAGCGGCCGACAGGCCTCCTACGAGCAGTACTTC
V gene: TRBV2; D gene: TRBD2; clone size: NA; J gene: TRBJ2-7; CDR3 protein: CASSRGTSGSYEQYF; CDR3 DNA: TGTGCCAGCAGCCGGGGGACTAGCGGGAGCTACGAGCAGTACTTC
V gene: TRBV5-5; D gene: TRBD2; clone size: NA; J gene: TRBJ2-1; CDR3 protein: CASSFSGLAGNPYNEQFF; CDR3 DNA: TGTGCCAGCAGCTTCTCGGGACTAGCGGGAAACCCCTACAATGAGCAGTTCTTC
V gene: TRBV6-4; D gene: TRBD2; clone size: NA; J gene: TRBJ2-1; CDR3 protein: CASKKRETGEQFF; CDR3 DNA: TGTGCCAGCAAAAAGCGGGAGACTGGGGAGCAGTTCTTC
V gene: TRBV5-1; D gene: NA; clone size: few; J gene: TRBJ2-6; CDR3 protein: CASSLATEANVLTF; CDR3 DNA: TGCGCCAGCAGCTTGGCCACAGAGGCCAACGTCCTGACTTTC
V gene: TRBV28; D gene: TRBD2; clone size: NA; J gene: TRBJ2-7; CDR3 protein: CASSYLISVVTSGSGEQYF; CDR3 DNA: TGTGCCAGCAGCTACCTGATAAGCGTGGTAACTAGCGGGAGTGGCGAGCAGTACTTC
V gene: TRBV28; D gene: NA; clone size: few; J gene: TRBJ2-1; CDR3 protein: CASSFLNEQFF; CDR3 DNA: TGTGCCAGTTCGTTCCTAAATGAGCAGTTCTTC